This TCR beta chain was captured by sequencing in a study of high-grade serous ovarian cancer treatment subgroups. On the study more broadly: Each sample yielded on average roughly 7,000 unique TCR beta rearrangements from around 15,000 reads. Study results and caveats: Only CDR3 was analyzed; CDR1 and CDR2 were not. Different patients shared almost no repertoire; same-patient tumors shared about 0.095 to 0.79. Clonal relatedness tracked neoantigen level, and by trend copy number and mutation load.

Germline V gene sequence: CDR1 SGHNT, CDR2 YYREEE (reference sequence). Unmatched junction bases numbered 8, after V lost 4 bases and J lost 3 bases. The CDR3 loop spans 16 amino acids. The sample holds a few counts of this clone. What it binds is not known. The tumor samples were collected prior to definitive surgery or chemotherapy. Sequenced by immunoSEQ multiplex PCR; TCRdb stores in-frame clones only, minus some. The table shows about 2,400 clones, with around 74% occurring only once. The chain employs TRBV5-4 and TRBJ2-1; 9 bases map to TRBD2. The TCR sequence derives from a human donor with high-grade serous ovarian cancer. Source material: tumor tissue. CDR3 in DNA: TGTGCCAGCAGCCCCGGGGGGCGGGGGGGCTACAATGAGCAGTTCTTC. This translates into CASSPGGRGGYNEQFF.